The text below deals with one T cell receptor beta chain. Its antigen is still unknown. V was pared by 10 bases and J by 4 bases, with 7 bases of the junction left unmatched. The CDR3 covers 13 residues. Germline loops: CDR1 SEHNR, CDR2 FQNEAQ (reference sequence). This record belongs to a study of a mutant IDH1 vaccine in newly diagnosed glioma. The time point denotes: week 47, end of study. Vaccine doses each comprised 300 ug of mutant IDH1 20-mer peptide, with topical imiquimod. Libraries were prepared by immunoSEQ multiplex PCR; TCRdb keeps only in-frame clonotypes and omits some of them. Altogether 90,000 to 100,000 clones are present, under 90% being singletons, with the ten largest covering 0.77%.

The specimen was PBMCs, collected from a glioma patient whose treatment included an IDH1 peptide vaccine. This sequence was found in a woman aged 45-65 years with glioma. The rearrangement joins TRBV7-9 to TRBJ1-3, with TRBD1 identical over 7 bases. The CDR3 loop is CATKDRKGNTIYF. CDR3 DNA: TGTGCCACCAAGGACAGGAAAGGAAACACCATATATTTT.